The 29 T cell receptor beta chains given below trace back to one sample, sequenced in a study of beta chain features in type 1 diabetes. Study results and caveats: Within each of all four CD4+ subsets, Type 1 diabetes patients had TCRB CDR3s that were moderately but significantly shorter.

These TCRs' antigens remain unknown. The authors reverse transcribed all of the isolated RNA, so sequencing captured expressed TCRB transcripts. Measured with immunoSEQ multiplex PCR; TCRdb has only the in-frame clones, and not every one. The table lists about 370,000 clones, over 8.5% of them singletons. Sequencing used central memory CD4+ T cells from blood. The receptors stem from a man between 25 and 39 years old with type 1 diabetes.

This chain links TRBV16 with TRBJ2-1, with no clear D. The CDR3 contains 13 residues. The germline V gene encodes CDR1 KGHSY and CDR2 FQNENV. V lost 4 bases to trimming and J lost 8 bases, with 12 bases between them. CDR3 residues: CASSRPNRDEQFF. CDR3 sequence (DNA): TGTGCCAGCAGCCGGCCGAATCGGGATGAGCAGTTCTTC.

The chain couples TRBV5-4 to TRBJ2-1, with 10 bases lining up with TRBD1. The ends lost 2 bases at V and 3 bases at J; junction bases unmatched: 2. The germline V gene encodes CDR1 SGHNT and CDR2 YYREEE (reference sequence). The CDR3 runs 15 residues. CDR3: CASSFRTGGYNEQFF. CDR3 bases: TGTGCCAGCAGCTTCAGGACAGGGGGCTACAATGAGCAGTTCTTC.

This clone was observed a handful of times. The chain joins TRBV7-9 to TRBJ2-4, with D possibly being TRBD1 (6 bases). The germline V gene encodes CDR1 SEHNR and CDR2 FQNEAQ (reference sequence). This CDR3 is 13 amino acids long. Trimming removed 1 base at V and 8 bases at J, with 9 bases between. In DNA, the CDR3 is TGTGCCAGCAGCTTAGGGCAGGGGTACATTCAGTACTTC. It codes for CASSLGQGYIQYF.

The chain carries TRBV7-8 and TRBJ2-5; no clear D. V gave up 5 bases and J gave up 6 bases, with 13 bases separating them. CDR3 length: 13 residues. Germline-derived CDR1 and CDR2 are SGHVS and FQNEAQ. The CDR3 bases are TGTGCCAGCAGCGCTCCGGGTATCAAGACCCAGTACTTC. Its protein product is CASSAPGIKTQYF.

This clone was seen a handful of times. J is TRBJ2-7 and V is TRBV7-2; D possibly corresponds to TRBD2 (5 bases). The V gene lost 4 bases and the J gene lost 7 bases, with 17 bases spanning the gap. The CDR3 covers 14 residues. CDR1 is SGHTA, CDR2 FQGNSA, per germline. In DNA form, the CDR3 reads TGTGCCAGCAGCTCCACTTCCGCGAGGGAGGAGCAGTACTTC. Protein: CASSSTSAREEQYF.

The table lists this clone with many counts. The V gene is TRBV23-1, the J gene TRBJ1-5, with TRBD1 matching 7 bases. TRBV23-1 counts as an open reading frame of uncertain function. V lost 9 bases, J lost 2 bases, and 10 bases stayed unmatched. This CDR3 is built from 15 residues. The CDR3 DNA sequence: TGCGCCAGGCCGGGAGACAGGGATGGCAATCAGCCCCAGCATTTT. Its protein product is CARPGDRDGNQPQHF.

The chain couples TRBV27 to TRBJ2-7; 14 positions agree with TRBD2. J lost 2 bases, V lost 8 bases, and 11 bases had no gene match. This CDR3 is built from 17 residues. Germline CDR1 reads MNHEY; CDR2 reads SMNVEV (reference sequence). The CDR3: CASFHRTSGRSTYEQYF. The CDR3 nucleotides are TGTGCCAGCTTTCACCGGACTAGCGGGAGGTCAACCTACGAGCAGTACTTC.

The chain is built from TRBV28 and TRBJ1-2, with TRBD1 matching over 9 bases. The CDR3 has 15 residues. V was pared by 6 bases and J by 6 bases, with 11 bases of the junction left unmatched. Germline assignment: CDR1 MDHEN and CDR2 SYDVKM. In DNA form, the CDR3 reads TGTGCCAGCAGCCCCTGGGACAGGGCCGTGCATGGCTACACCTTC. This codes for CASSPWDRAVHGYTF.

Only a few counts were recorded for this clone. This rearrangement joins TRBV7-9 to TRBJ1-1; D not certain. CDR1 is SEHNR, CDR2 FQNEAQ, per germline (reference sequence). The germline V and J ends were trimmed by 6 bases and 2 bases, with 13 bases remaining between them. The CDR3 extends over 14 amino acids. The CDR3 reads CASSAMMGNTEAFF. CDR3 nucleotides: TGTGCCAGCAGTGCAATGATGGGTAACACTGAAGCTTTCTTT.

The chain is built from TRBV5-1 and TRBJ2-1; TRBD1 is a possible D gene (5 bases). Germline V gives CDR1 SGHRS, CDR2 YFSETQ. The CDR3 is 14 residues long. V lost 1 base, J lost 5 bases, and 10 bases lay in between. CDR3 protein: CASSLLGQNNEQFF. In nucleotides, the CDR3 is TGCGCCAGCAGCTTGTTAGGACAAAACAATGAGCAGTTCTTC.

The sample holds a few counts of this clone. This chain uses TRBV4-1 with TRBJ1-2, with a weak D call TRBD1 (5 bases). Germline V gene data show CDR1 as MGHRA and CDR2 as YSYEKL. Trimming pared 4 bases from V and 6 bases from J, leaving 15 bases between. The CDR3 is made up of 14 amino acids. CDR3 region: CASSLTPGEHGYTF. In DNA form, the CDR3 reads TGCGCCAGCAGCCTCACCCCGGGGGAGCATGGCTACACCTTC.

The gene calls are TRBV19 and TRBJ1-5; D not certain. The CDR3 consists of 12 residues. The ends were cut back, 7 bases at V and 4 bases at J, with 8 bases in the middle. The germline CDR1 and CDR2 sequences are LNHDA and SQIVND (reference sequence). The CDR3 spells CASTLQNQPQHF. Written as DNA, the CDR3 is TGTGCCAGTACCCTACAGAATCAGCCCCAGCATTTT.

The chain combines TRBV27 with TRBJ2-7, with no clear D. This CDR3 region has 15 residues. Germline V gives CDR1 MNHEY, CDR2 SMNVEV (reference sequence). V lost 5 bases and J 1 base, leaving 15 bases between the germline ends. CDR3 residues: CASSRQIGGSYEQYF. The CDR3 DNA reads TGTGCCAGCAGTCGTCAGATTGGTGGTTCCTACGAGCAGTACTTC.

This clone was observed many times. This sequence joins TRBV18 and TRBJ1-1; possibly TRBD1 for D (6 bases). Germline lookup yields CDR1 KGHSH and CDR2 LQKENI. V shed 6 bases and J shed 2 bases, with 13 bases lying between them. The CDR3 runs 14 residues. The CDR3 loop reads CASSPGTHNTEAFF. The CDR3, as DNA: TGTGCCAGCTCCCCGGGGACACACAACACTGAAGCTTTCTTT.

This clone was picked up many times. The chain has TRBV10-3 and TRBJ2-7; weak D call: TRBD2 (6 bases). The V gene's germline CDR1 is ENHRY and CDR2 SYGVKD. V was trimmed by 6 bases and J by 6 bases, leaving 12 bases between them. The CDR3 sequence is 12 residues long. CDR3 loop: CAIRTDYSEQYF. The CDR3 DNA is TGTGCCATCAGGACGGACTATTCCGAGCAGTACTTC.

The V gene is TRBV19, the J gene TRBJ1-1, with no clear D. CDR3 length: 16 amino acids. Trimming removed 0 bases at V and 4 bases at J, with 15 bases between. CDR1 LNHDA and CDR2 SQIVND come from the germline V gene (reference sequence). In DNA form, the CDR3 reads TGTGCCAGTAGTATAGATCGTCTCGGGGTCGGCACTGAAGCTTTCTTT. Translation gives CASSIDRLGVGTEAFF. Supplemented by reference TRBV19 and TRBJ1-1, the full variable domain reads DGGITQSPKYLFRKEGQNVTLSCEQNLNHDAMYWYRQDPGQGLRLIYYSQIVNDFQKGDIAEGYSVSREKKESFPLTVTSAQKNPTAFYLCASSIDRLGVGTEAFFGQGTRLTVV.

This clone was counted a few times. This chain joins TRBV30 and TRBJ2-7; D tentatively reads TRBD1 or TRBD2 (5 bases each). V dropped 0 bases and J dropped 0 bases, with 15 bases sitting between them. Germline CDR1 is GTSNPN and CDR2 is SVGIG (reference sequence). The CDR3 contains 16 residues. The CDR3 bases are TGTGCCTGGAGTGTACCCGGGACGGTTGGCTCCTACGAGCAGTACTTC. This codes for CAWSVPGTVGSYEQYF.

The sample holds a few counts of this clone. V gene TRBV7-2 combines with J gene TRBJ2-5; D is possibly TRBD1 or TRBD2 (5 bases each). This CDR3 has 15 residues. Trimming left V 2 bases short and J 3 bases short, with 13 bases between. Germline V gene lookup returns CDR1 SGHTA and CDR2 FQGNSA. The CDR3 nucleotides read TGTGCCAGCAGCTTAATTGGGACGGGGAAAGAGACCCAGTACTTC. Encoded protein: CASSLIGTGKETQYF. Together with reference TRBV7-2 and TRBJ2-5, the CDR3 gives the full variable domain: GAGVSQSPSNKVTEKGKDVELRCDPISGHTALYWYRQSLGQGLEFLIYFQGNSAPDKSGLPSDRFSAERTGGSVSTLTIQRTQQEDSAVYLCASSLIGTGKETQYFGPGTRLLVL.

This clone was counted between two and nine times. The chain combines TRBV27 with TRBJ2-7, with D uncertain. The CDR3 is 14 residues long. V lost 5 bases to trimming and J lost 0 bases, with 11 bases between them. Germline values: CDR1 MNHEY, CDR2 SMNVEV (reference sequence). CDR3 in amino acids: CASSPTEFSYEQYF. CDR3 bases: TGTGCCAGCAGTCCCACGGAGTTCTCCTACGAGCAGTACTTC.

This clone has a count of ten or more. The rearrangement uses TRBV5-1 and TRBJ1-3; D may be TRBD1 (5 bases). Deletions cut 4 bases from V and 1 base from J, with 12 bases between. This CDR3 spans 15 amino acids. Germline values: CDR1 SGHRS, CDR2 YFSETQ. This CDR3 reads CASSRDGASGNTIYF. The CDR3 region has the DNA TGCGCCAGCAGCCGGGACGGGGCATCTGGAAACACCATATATTTT.

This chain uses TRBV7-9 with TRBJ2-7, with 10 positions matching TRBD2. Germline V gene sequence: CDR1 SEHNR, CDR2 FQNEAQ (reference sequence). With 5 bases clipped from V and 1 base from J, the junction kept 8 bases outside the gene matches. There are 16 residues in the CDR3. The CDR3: CASSPLTSGASYEQYF. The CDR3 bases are TGTGCCAGCAGCCCGCTCACTAGCGGGGCTTCCTACGAGCAGTACTTC.

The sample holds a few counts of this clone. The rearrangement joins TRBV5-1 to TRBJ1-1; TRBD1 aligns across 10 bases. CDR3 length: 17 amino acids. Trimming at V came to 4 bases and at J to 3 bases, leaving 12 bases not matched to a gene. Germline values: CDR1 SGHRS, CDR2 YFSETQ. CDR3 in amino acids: CASSASRDRGWDTEAFF. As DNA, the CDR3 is TGCGCCAGCAGCGCGTCCCGGGACAGGGGCTGGGACACTGAAGCTTTCTTT.

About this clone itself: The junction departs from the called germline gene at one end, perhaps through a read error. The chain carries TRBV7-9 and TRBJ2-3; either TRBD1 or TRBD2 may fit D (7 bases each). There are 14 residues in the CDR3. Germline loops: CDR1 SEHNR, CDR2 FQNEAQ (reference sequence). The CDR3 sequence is CASSLAGGADTQYF. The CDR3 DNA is TGTGCCAGCAGCCTAGCAGGGGGGGCAGATACGCAGTATTTT.

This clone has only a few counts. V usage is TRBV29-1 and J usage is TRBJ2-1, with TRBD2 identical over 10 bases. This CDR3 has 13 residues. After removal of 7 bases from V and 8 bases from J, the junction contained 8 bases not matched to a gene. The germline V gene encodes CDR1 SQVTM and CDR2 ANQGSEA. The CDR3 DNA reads TGCAGCGCTCCTAGCGGGAGTATCTATGAGCAGTTCTTC. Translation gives CSAPSGSIYEQFF.

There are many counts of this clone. The chain's CDR3 is CASSRQGGYQETQYF. The CDR3 coding sequence is TGCGCCAGCAGCCGACAGGGGGGGTACCAAGAGACCCAGTACTTC. The chain uses TRBV5-1 and TRBJ2-5, with TRBD1 matching 9 bases. V lost 4 bases, J lost 0 bases, and 4 bases stayed unmatched. This CDR3 has 15 amino acids. CDR1 and CDR2 (germline): SGHRS, YFSETQ.

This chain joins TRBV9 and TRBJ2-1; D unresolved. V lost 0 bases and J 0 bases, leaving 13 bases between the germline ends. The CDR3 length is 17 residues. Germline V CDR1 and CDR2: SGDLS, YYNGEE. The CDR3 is CASSVEDPYSSYNEQFF. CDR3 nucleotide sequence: TGTGCCAGCAGCGTAGAGGACCCGTATAGCTCCTACAATGAGCAGTTCTTC.

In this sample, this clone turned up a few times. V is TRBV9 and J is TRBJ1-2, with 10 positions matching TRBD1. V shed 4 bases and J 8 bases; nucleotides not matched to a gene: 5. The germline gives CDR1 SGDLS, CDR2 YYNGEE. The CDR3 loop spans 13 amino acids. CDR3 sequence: CASSQDRGKGYTF. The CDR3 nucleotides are TGTGCCAGCAGCCAGGACAGGGGGAAAGGCTACACCTTC.

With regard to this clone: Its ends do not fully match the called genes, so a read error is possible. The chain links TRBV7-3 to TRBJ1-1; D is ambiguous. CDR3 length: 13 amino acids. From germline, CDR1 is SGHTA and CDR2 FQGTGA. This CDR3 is CASSHPRSTEAFF. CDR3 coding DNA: TGCGCCAGCAGCCACCCACGGAGCACTGAAGCTTTCTTT.

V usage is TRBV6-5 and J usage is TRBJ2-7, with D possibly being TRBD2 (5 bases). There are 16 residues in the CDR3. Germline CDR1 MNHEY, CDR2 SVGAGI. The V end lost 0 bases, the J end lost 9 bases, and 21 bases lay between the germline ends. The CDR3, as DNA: TGTGCCAGCAGTTACTCGAGGGCAGCGTCTGGTCTGGGGCAGTACTTC. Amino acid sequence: CASSYSRAASGLGQYF.